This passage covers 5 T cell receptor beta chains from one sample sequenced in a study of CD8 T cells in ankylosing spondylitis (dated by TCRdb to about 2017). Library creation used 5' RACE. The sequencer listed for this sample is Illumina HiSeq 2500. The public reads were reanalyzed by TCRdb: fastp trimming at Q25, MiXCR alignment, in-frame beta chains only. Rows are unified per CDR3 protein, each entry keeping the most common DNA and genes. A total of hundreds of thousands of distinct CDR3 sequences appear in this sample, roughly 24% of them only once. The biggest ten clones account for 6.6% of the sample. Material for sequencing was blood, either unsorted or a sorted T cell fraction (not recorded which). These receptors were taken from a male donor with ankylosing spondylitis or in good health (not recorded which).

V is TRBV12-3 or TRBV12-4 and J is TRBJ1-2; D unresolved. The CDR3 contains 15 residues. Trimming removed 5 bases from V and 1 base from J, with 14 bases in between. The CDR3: CASSLQGTHNYGYTF. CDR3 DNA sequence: TGTGCCAGCAGTCTGCAAGGCACCCATAACTATGGCTACACCTTC.

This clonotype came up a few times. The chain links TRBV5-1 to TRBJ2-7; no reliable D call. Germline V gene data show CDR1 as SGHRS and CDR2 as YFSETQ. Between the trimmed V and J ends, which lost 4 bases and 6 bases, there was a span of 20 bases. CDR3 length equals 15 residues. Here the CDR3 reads CASSPRDTPRSEQYF. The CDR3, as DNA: TGCGCCAGCAGCCCCCGCGACACTCCCAGATCCGAGCAGTACTTC.

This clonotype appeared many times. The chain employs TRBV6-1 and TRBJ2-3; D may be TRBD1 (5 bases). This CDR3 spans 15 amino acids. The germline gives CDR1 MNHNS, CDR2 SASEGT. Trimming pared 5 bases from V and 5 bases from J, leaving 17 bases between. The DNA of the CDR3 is TGTGCCAGCAGTCCCCAGGGATCAGTTGGAGATACGCAGTATTTT. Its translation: CASSPQGSVGDTQYF.

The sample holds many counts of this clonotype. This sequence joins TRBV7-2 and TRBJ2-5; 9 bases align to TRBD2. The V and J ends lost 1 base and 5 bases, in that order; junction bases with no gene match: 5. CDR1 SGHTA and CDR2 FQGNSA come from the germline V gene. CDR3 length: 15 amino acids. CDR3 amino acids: CASSLGGLAAETQYF. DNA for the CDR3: TGTGCCAGCAGCTTAGGGGGACTAGCAGCCGAGACCCAGTACTTC.

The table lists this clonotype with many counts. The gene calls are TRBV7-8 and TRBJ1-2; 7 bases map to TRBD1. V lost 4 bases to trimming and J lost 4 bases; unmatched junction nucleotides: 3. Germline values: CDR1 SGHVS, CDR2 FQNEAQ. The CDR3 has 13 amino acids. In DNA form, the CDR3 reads TGTGCCAGCAGCTGGGGACAGTTCTATGGCTACACCTTC. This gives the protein CASSWGQFYGYTF.